Below are 22 T cell receptor beta chains sequenced from a single sample in a study of shared clonotypes between healthy human individuals (dated by TCRdb to the early 2020s). For the CD8 naive samples, CD45RO-negative cells were positively selected for CCR7, yielding a CD45RA+CCR7+ population from which TemRA cells were excluded. Library construction relied on the immunoSEQ multiplex PCR assay. The table comes from immuneACCESS by way of TCRdb, which keeps in-frame sequences with V and J called. Part of the clones is missing from these tables; in studies checked, under half for an unresolved V gene and the rest for unknown reasons. Across this sample there are around 1.9 million clones, with about 92% seen only once. The top ten clones comprise about 1.5% of the sample. The specimen was naive CD8+ T cells from PBMCs. In light of the paper, this sample's cell subset or site label describes: CD45RA+CCR7+. The receptors come from a young man in good health. Some clones in this sample may be carry-over from other donors' samples.

J is TRBJ2-5 and V is TRBV11-3; 11 bases agree with TRBD2. Losses at the gene ends were 4 bases for V and 5 bases for J; bases not matched to a gene: 6. The CDR3 has 15 residues. Germline CDR1 and CDR2: SGHNT and YENEEA. CDR3 sequence: CASSSLAGGRETQYF. The CDR3 coding sequence is TGTGCCAGCAGCTCTTTAGCGGGAGGGCGGGAGACCCAGTACTTC.

The chain combines TRBV7-9 with TRBJ2-1; tentatively, D is TRBD1 (6 bases). V was shortened by 1 base and J by 2 bases, with 18 bases between the two germline ends. The CDR3 totals 18 residues. Germline V gene sequence: CDR1 SEHNR, CDR2 FQNEAQ (reference sequence). CDR3 in amino acids: CASSLVAGQGRPYNEQFF. The CDR3 bases are TGTGCCAGCAGCTTAGTTGCGGGTCAGGGGCGACCCTACAATGAGCAGTTCTTC.

This chain joins TRBV13 and TRBJ2-2; D may be TRBD1 or TRBD2 (5 bases each). Trimming took off 4 bases at V and 2 bases at J, with 8 bases between the two ends. Germline V gene lookup returns CDR1 PRHDT and CDR2 FYEKMQ (reference sequence). The CDR3 loop spans 14 amino acids. The CDR3: CASSSGRNTGELFF. CDR3 in DNA: TGTGCCAGCAGCTCGGGGCGAAACACCGGGGAGCTGTTTTTT.

The rearrangement uses TRBV5-5 and TRBJ1-1, with D perhaps TRBD1 (5 bases). Trimming left V 4 bases short and J 8 bases short, with 21 bases between. Per germline, CDR1 SGHKS and CDR2 YYEKEE (reference sequence). The CDR3 length is 15 residues. CDR3 loop: CASSVLSEWGPEAFF. CDR3 DNA: TGTGCCAGCAGCGTCCTGTCCGAATGGGGCCCGGAAGCTTTCTTT.

The rearrangement joins TRBV19 to TRBJ2-3; unclear D gene. Trimming shortened V by 3 bases and J by 0 bases, and 7 bases separated the two germline ends. CDR3 length: 14 residues. Germline CDR1 reads LNHDA; CDR2 reads SQIVND (reference sequence). The DNA of the CDR3 is TGTGCCAGTAGTATGGTTTATAGCACAGATACGCAGTATTTT. Encoded protein: CASSMVYSTDTQYF.

This rearrangement joins TRBV28 to TRBJ2-1; possible D gene TRBD2, 6 bases. CDR1 and CDR2 from the germline V gene are MDHEN and SYDVKM. The CDR3 length is 16 residues. The ends were cut back, 4 bases at V and 5 bases at J, with 18 bases in the middle. For the CDR3, the DNA is TGTGCCAGCAGTTCCCCAATGGAGGGATGGGACAATGAGCAGTTCTTC. This sequence encodes CASSSPMEGWDNEQFF.

The chain recombines TRBV7-6 with TRBJ2-1; 8 bases align to TRBD1. The V and J ends lost 5 bases and 6 bases, in that order; junction bases with no gene match: 6. The CDR3 has 14 amino acids. The V gene's germline CDR1 is SGHVS and CDR2 FNYEAQ. The DNA for the CDR3 is TGTGCCAGCAGCGAGGACAGGGACCCCAATGAGCAGTTCTTC. Its protein is CASSEDRDPNEQFF.

The sample holds one count of this clone. A read error likely explains this, since a far larger clone differs by one base. The chain recombines TRBV9 with TRBJ2-2, with TRBD1 matching 10 bases. CDR1 SGDLS and CDR2 YYNGEE come from the germline V gene. This CDR3 contains 17 residues. V gave up 1 base and J gave up 1 base; unmatched junction bases: 4. CDR3 region: CASSVSRDRGNTGELFF. In DNA, the CDR3 is TGTGCCAGCAGCGTATCCCGGGACAGGGGGAACACCGGGGAGCTGTTTTTT.

This chain joins TRBV11-2 and TRBJ2-5, with TRBD1 as a possible D gene (5 bases). The germline V and J ends were trimmed by 5 bases and 3 bases, with 16 bases remaining between them. Germline CDR1 SGHAT, CDR2 FQNNGV. The CDR3 is 15 amino acids. The DNA for the CDR3 is TGTGCCAGCAGCCTAAGAAACAGACAGAAAGAGACCCAGTACTTC. Protein product: CASSLRNRQKETQYF.

The V and J genes are TRBV4-1 and TRBJ2-7, with 10 positions matching TRBD2. V lost 0 bases and J lost 3; bases outside the gene matches: 2. Germline loops: CDR1 MGHRA, CDR2 YSYEKL. CDR3 size: 15 residues. CDR3 bases: TGCGCCAGCAGCCAAGAGACTAGCGGGCACTACGAGCAGTACTTC. Its protein is CASSQETSGHYEQYF.

V gene TRBV5-1 combines with J gene TRBJ2-5; TRBD1 is a possible D gene (5 bases). Germline CDR1 and CDR2: SGHRS and YFSETQ. The CDR3 runs to 13 residues. V lost 5 bases and J lost 5, with 13 bases in between. CDR3 in amino acids: CASSPGIGETQYF. CDR3 DNA: TGCGCCAGCAGTCCAGGGATAGGGGAGACCCAGTACTTC.

The gene calls are TRBV4-1 and TRBJ2-1, with TRBD2 matching over 10 bases. V gave up 3 bases and J gave up 2 bases; unmatched junction bases: 7. This CDR3 has 17 amino acids. Germline loops: CDR1 MGHRA, CDR2 YSYEKL. The CDR3 region is CASSHLIAGGAYNEQFF. In nucleotides, the CDR3 is TGCGCCAGCAGCCACTTAATAGCGGGAGGCGCCTACAATGAGCAGTTCTTC.

J is TRBJ2-2 and V is TRBV27, with 7 positions matching TRBD1. The germline gives CDR1 MNHEY, CDR2 SMNVEV (reference sequence). Trimming took 3 bases from V and 2 from J; bases not matched to a gene: 6. This CDR3 comprises 16 residues. The CDR3 spells CASSFGDSRNTGELFF. The CDR3 region has the DNA TGTGCCAGCAGTTTTGGGGACAGCCGAAACACCGGGGAGCTGTTTTTT.

The chain employs TRBV9 and TRBJ2-5; 10 nucleotides agree with TRBD2. The germline V gene has CDR1 SGDLS and CDR2 YYNGEE. CDR3 length: 16 amino acids. Trimming cost V 0 bases and J 4 bases; bases outside gene matches: 6. CDR3 coding DNA: TGTGCCAGCAGCGTAGATCCTAGCGGGAGCGGAGAGACCCAGTACTTC. It is translated as CASSVDPSGSGETQYF.

The J gene is TRBJ2-1, the V gene TRBV13, with TRBD2 matching over 7 bases. This CDR3 comprises 16 residues. Germline V lookup: CDR1 PRHDT, CDR2 FYEKMQ (reference sequence). Trimming took 7 bases from V and 3 from J; bases not matched to a gene: 12. CDR3 sequence (DNA): TGTGCCAGCAAGCTGCTGCGGGAGACTCTCTACAATGAGCAGTTCTTC. This encodes CASKLLRETLYNEQFF. The full variable domain, rest sourced from reference TRBV13 and TRBJ2-1, is AAGVIQSPRHLIKEKRETATLKCYPIPRHDTVYWYQQGPGQDPQFLISFYEKMQSDKGSIPDRFSAQQFSDYHSELNMSSLELGDSALYFCASKLLRETLYNEQFFGPGTRLTVL.

The chain employs TRBV5-8 and TRBJ1-5, with a possible D match to TRBD1 (6 bases). Trimming pared 0 bases from V and 5 bases from J, leaving 12 bases between. Germline V gene lookup returns CDR1 SGHTS and CDR2 YDEGEE. This CDR3 comprises 15 residues. The chain's CDR3 is CASSLGGQGYQPQHF. The CDR3, as DNA: TGTGCCAGCAGCTTGGGGGGGCAGGGCTATCAGCCCCAGCATTTT.

This clone was seen only once. The V and J genes are TRBV6-5 and TRBJ2-1, with D perhaps matching TRBD1 (5 bases). The V gene's germline CDR1 is MNHEY and CDR2 SVGAGI. The CDR3 runs to 16 residues. Between the trimmed V and J ends, which lost 0 bases and 4 bases, there was a span of 13 bases. The CDR3 region is CASSYSFQGSYNEQFF. In DNA form, the CDR3 reads TGTGCCAGCAGTTACTCCTTCCAGGGATCTTACAATGAGCAGTTCTTC.

This chain uses TRBV7-9 with TRBJ2-1; D call uncertain. The V end lost 1 base, the J end lost 7 bases, and 11 bases lay between the germline ends. CDR1 and CDR2 (germline): SEHNR, FQNEAQ (reference sequence). The CDR3 consists of 14 residues. CDR3: CASSLVQVLNEQFF. The CDR3 DNA is TGTGCCAGCAGCTTAGTTCAAGTGTTAAATGAGCAGTTCTTC.

V gene TRBV9 combines with J gene TRBJ2-7, with a tentative D call TRBD2 (5 bases). The germline V and J ends were trimmed by 2 bases and 7 bases, with 13 bases remaining between them. Per the germline V gene, CDR1 is SGDLS and CDR2 is YYNGEE. The CDR3 consists of 13 residues. The CDR3 DNA sequence: TGTGCCAGCAGCGTTAGCGAGAGCCTGGAGCAGTACTTC. Amino acids: CASSVSESLEQYF.

The chain recombines TRBV10-3 with TRBJ1-2; D is unresolved. Trimming removed 4 bases from V and 5 bases from J, with 20 bases in between. Germline loops: CDR1 ENHRY, CDR2 SYGVKD. CDR3 length equals 16 residues. DNA of the CDR3: TGTGCCATCAGTGGGAAGTTAAGAGAACTAACTTATGGCTACACCTTC. It yields the protein CAISGKLRELTYGYTF.

V is TRBV19 and J is TRBJ2-3; 10 bases match TRBD2. Looked up from germline, CDR1 is LNHDA and CDR2 is SQIVND (reference sequence). This CDR3 is built from 19 residues. Losses at the gene ends were 0 bases for V and 0 bases for J; bases not matched to a gene: 9. This CDR3 reads CASSIDHFEREGSTDTQYF. CDR3 sequence (DNA): TGTGCCAGTAGTATAGATCATTTCGAGCGGGAGGGAAGCACAGATACGCAGTATTTT.

V gene TRBV7-9 combines with J gene TRBJ2-7; 8 nucleotides match TRBD2. Germline-derived CDR1 and CDR2 are SEHNR and FQNEAQ (reference sequence). V lost 8 bases and J lost 6; bases outside the gene matches: 12. The CDR3 has 14 amino acids. The CDR3 here is CASAKAGAPGEQYF. DNA of the CDR3: TGTGCCAGCGCCAAAGCGGGGGCCCCGGGCGAGCAGTACTTC.